This TCR beta chain was identified during a study of glioma-infiltrating T cells after dendritic cell vaccination (TCRdb year 2016). For the wider study: A cohort of approximately 15 glioblastoma patients from Phase I and II dendritic cell vaccination trials was included, of whom 9 were newly diagnosed and 6 had recurrent disease. The vaccine consisted of monocyte-derived dendritic cells cultured less than eight days with IL-4 and GM-CSF, then pulsed overnight with autologous tumor lysate. Between about 2003 and 2012, patients were given autologous tumor lysate-pulsed dendritic cell vaccination. Tumor-infiltrating lymphocyte content was quantified and tumor and blood repertoires were compared in dendritic cell-vaccinated glioblastoma patients by deep sequencing of TCR beta CDR3 regions. Each patient was given three intradermal dendritic cell vaccine injections, spaced two weeks apart, in the arm below the axilla. TCR sequencing metrics, including TIL content and tumor-blood repertoire overlap, were correlated with survival after dendritic cell vaccination. General findings and caveats noted by the study authors: TCR clonality showed no direct relationship with survival, which suggests that a diverse polyclonal response may matter. The response model built on TCR overlap across three groups was characterized as speculative, with prospective validation still needed. The cohort was small and heterogeneous, and full blood and tumor sets were available for few patients, with initial-recurrent tumor pairs available for even fewer patients. After dendritic cell vaccination, a higher estimated pretreatment TIL content predicted longer time to progression and overall survival.

V is clipped by 3 bases and J by 3 bases, and the sequence between their germline boundaries is 8 bases long. Looking up the germline V gene yields CDR1 KGHSH and CDR2 LQKENI. The CDR3 measures 13 amino acids from cysteine to phenylalanine. Only the CDR3 region is kept as DNA, spanning 39 bases read in frame from base 1. The immunoSEQ assay amplified TCRB CDR3 regions from roughly 2.1 micrograms of genomic DNA, or from all available DNA when less than that amount was available. The multiplex PCR relied on 60 forward primers for TCR V beta segments and 13 reverse primers for J beta segments. To estimate reads per starting template, synthetic control templates were spiked into each sample at limiting dilution. The Illumina HiSeq System generated sequencing reads of 87 bp. The paper's data handling went like this. PCR and sequencing errors were removed by a nearest neighbor algorithm that merged closely related sequences. TCR overlap was defined as the percentage of unique tumor TCR beta sequences that were also found in the peripheral blood of the same patient. The table was pulled from immuneACCESS by TCRdb, which kept in-frame rearrangements only. Such tables lose some clones; where checked, under half of the loss comes from unresolved V genes, and the rest has no known cause. The D gene and trimming were derived from the DNA, and the V and J assignments and clone size from that table. The sample yields roughly 80,000 clones; more than 75% were counted once. About 2.2% of the sample is in the top ten clones.

In its sample, this clone was seen once. Its antigen specificity is not known. No qualities accompany the bases; no much larger clone lies one base away. The intended sense of this specimen's time point label: after dendritic cell vaccination, including at tumor progression/relapse. Patients were selected for having adequate residual fresh-frozen tumor tissue and more than two years of available survival data. An isocitrate dehydrogenase mutation was not carried by any of the glioblastoma patients, although molecular status was otherwise variable. PBMC collection took place before vaccination, two weeks after the third vaccination, and at tumor progression if progression occurred. Genomic DNA was extracted with the Qiagen DNeasy Blood extraction Kit.

The material sequenced was blood, taken after dendritic cell vaccination. The sequence is built from TRBV18 and TRBJ1-2, and the D gene may be TRBD1, 6 bases matching. This clonotype was sampled from a human donor with glioblastoma. The sequenced DNA is TGTGCCAGCTCACCGGACAGCTACTATGGCTACACCTTC. Translated, this gives CASSPDSYYGYTF.